This entry features one T cell receptor beta chain sequence. The specificity of this receptor is unknown. No qualities accompany the bases; no much larger clone lies one base away. The CDR3 measures 14 amino acids from cysteine to phenylalanine. Kept here is only the CDR3 DNA, which spans 42 bases and is read in frame from base 1. From the germline V gene (reference sequence), CDR1 is SEHNR and CDR2 is FQNEAQ. The germline V and J ends show losses of 1 base and 3 bases respectively, and no gene match explains 2 bases of the junction. The sample is drawn from a study of CD8+ T cells in alopecia areata (dated by TCRdb to 2016 to 2019). Describing the broader study: The study used high-throughput TCRbeta sequencing to examine T cell clonal expansion in alopecia areata, in both the C3H/HeJ mouse model and human patients. immunoSEQ multiplex PCR using 35 Vbeta forward primers and 13 Jbeta reverse primers was used to amplify TCRbeta CDR3 regions. Scalp clonality was compared among normal scalp (n=4), patchy alopecia areata scalp (n=8), and alopecia totalis/universalis scalp (n=8). RNA was obtained with the PAXgene miRNA kit for fixed scalp, the miRNeasy kit for PBMCs, and the RNeasy kit for mouse skin. On the human side, TCRbeta sequencing was run on scalp tissue and on sorted CD4+ and CD8+ peripheral blood T cells from healthy controls and from alopecia areata patients with either patchy or totalis/universalis disease.

After PBMCs were isolated by density centrifugation and stained for CD3, CD4 and CD8, a FACSAria was used to sort CD4+ and CD8+ T cells. Scalp biopsies and blood samples were provided by unaffected controls. The study at large found these results: Compared with normal scalp, lesional scalp, particularly in alopecia totalis/universalis, had higher clonality and more expanded CD8+ clones, which suggests antigenic drive. Unlike mouse skin, which is dominated by gammadelta T cells, normal human skin has resident alphabeta T cells that are also sequenced, and this complicates analysis of the scalp TCR repertoire. Compared with mice, TCR sequences shared between patients were less clear, possibly partly because of HLA diversity across the patient population.

The protocol used for the library was the immunoSEQ multiplex PCR assay. For TCR sequencing, RNA was extracted from every sample and reverse transcribed into cDNA to serve as template. First-strand cDNA was synthesized using SuperScript III with a 2:1 mix of oligo-dT and random hexamers. A synthetic immune receptor repertoire was used to gauge amplification bias, and whatever bias remained was removed computationally. As for the original processing: Raw reads were preprocessed to remove errors, and CDR3 was defined by IMGT conventions from the conserved cysteine to phenylalanine. Clonality was calculated as 1 minus Shannon entropy normalized by log2 of the number of productive unique TCRs. Whether scalp clones were CD4 or CD8 was inferred by matching scalp TCRbeta sequences against CD4 and CD8 repertoires sorted from blood. Sourced from immuneACCESS, this table was stored by TCRdb with only in-frame sequences that have V and J called. A share of the clones is absent; for the studies checked, an unresolved V gene accounts for under half, and the remainder has no known explanation. V, J and clone size are those of that table, while D and trimming were read from the DNA. The sample data list about 110,000 clones, and roughly 60% of these were observed just once. The top ten hold 20% to 25% of the sample.

The TCR comes from a human donor in good health. The rearrangement combines TRBV7-9 with TRBJ2-7, and 8 bases in between align with TRBD1. Sequencing input: CD8+ T cells sorted from blood. The nucleotide sequence is TGTGCCAGCAGCTTAGAAGGACAGGGCTACGAGCAGTACTTC. The resulting protein is CASSLEGQGYEQYF. Extended through the reference TRBV7-9 and TRBJ2-7 proteins, this CDR3 yields the full variable domain: DTGVSQNPRHKITKRGQNVTFRCDPISEHNRLYWYRQTLGQGPEFLTYFQNEAQLEKSRLLSDRFSAERPKGSFSTLEIQRTEQGDSAMYLCASSLEGQGYEQYFGPGTRLTVT.